Listed below are T cell receptor beta chains from one sample, sequenced in a study of CD8+ T cells in alopecia areata. Measured with immunoSEQ multiplex PCR; TCRdb has only the in-frame clones, and not every one. The repertoire consists of 200,000 to 250,000 clones, with about 40% occurring once and the leading ten covering over 2%. The sequencing here drew on CD4+ T cells sorted from blood, taken around week 36, from a patient treated with tofacitinib. Receptor source: a human donor with alopecia areata. The CDR3 runs from the conserved cysteine through the conserved F or W. The D gene is left open where the match is weak. Clone size is stated in some rows and not others, as once, few, many or a class when expanded.

V	D	J	size	DNA	CDR3
TRBV29-1	-	TRBJ2-1	few	TGCAGCGTTGAGGGGCGGGCTCTCTTACCTACCTACAATGAGCAGTTCTTC	CSVEGRALLPTYNEQFF
TRBV19	TRBD2	TRBJ2-1	-	TGTGCCAGTAGCCCCCGACTAGCGCGTAGCTCCTACAATGAGCAGTTCTTC	CASSPRLARSSYNEQFF
TRBV29-1	TRBD2	TRBJ2-3	-	TGCAGCGTTAGCGGGGTACTAGCGGGTTCCCCAGATACGCAGTATTTT	CSVSGVLAGSPDTQYF
TRBV15	-	TRBJ1-5	few	TGTGCCACCAGCAGAGATCTACGGCAGACGCGTCAGCCCCAGCATTTT	CATSRDLRQTRQPQHF
TRBV29-1	-	TRBJ1-3	few	TGCAGCGTTGAGAGGGGGTCGGGAAACACCATATATTTT	CSVERGSGNTIYF
TRBV5-6	TRBD1	TRBJ2-3	few	TGTGCCAGCAGCTACTACGAGAGGGGGCGGGATACGCAGTATTTT	CASSYYERGRDTQYF
TRBV30	-	TRBJ2-5	-	TGTGCCTGGAGTGATAACCAAGAGACCCAGTACTTC	CAWSDNQETQYF
TRBV30	-	TRBJ2-4	few	TGTGCCTGGAGTGATGGGCCAGTCAAAAACATTCAGTACTTC	CAWSDGPVKNIQYF
TRBV7-9	TRBD1	TRBJ2-6	few	TGTGCCAGCAGCTCAGACAGGGCTGGGGCCAACGTCCTGACTTTC	CASSSDRAGANVLTF
TRBV14	TRBD2	TRBJ2-1	few	TGTGCCAGCAGCCAGGAGACTAGCGGGAAAGTACACAATGAGCAGTTCTTC	CASSQETSGKVHNEQFF
TRBV20-1	-	TRBJ2-3	-	TGCAGTGCCACTAGCACAGATACGCAGTATTTT	CSATSTDTQYF
TRBV19	TRBD2	TRBJ2-5	few	TGTGCCAGTAGTCTATCGGGACTAGGAGGGGAGACCCAGTACTTC	CASSLSGLGGETQYF
TRBV4-3	TRBD2	TRBJ2-1	few	TGCGCCAGCAGCCAAGAGTCGGGACTAGCGGGTACTGAGCAGTTCTTC	CASSQESGLAGTEQFF
TRBV4-3	-	TRBJ1-3	-	TGCGCCAGCAGCCAAGTTGGCAGGATCTCTGGAAACACCATATATTTT	CASSQVGRISGNTIYF
TRBV30	-	TRBJ1-5	once	TGTGCCTGGAGTTGGGGGGGCCTAAGCAATCAGCCCCAGCATTTT	CAWSWGGLSNQPQHF
TRBV7-8	-	TRBJ2-7	-	TGTGCCAGCAGCTTAGACCAGGGGATCCCCTACGAGCAGTACTTC	CASSLDQGIPYEQYF
TRBV4-1	TRBD1	TRBJ2-3	-	TGCGCCAGCAGCCTGGCACAGGGGACAGATACGCAGTATTTT	CASSLAQGTDTQYF
TRBV2	TRBD1	TRBJ2-5	-	TGTGCCAGCACCCGACAGGGTTCGGAGACCCAGTACTTC	CASTRQGSETQYF
TRBV6-1	-	TRBJ1-1	-	TGTGCCAGCAGTGGATCCACAGGAACCTCTGAAGCTTTCTTT	CASSGSTGTSEAFF
TRBV4-1	-	TRBJ2-5	-	TGCGCCAGCAGCCAATCGGACAACTACCTTAGGACCCAGTACTTC	CASSQSDNYLRTQYF
TRBV7-9	-	TRBJ1-2	-	TGTGCCAGCAGTTACGCAGGGGATCGGGGCTACACCTTC	CASSYAGDRGYTF
TRBV29-1	-	TRBJ2-7	few	TGCAGCGTCGTTACATACTACGAGCAGTACTTC	CSVVTYYEQYF
TRBV19	-	TRBJ2-2	-	TGTGCCAGTCAGAAGGTGAACACCGGGGAGCTGTTTTTT	CASQKVNTGELFF
TRBV4-1	-	TRBJ1-2	-	TGCGCCAGCAGCCAAGAGGTTGATGGCTACACCTTC	CASSQEVDGYTF
TRBV30	-	TRBJ1-3	few	TGTGCCTGGAGTGTAGGAGGGAATGGAAACACCATATATTTT	CAWSVGGNGNTIYF
TRBV18	-	TRBJ1-4	-	TGTGCCAGCTCACCCTCGGAAGGGGAAAAACTGTTTTTT	CASSPSEGEKLFF
TRBV18	-	TRBJ2-7	few	TGTGCCAGCTCACCGGCCGGCTACGAGCAGTACTTC	CASSPAGYEQYF
TRBV5-1	-	TRBJ2-7	-	TGCGCCAGCAGCCCACGAGGGAGTATCTCCTACGAGCAGTACTTC	CASSPRGSISYEQYF
TRBV6-6	TRBD1	TRBJ2-5	-	TGTGCCAGCCGGAACCTCGGGACAGGGGAAGAGACCCAGTACTTC	CASRNLGTGEETQYF
TRBV18	TRBD1	TRBJ2-7	-	TGTGCCAGCTCAGAGGACAGGTACAAGTCCCACGAGCAGTACTTC	CASSEDRYKSHEQYF
TRBV6-5	-	TRBJ1-5	few	TGTGCCAGCAGGGAGGGGGGTCGGAGCCAGCCCCAGCATTTT	CASREGGRSQPQHF
TRBV7-9	TRBD2	TRBJ2-1	-	TGTGCCAGCAGCTTAAAAGCGGGAGTGGGGAGTGAGCAGTTCTTC	CASSLKAGVGSEQFF
TRBV5-1	-	TRBJ2-3	-	TGCGCCAGCAGCCTCGGTAGGAGCACAGATACGCAGTATTTT	CASSLGRSTDTQYF
TRBV28	TRBD1	TRBJ1-4	many	TGTGCCAGCAGTTCCCCGACAGGGACTAATGAAAAACTGTTTTTT	CASSSPTGTNEKLFF
TRBV7-9	-	TRBJ2-3	few	TGTGCCAGCAGCTATTCCACAGATACGCAGTATTTT	CASSYSTDTQYF
TRBV5-1	-	TRBJ2-1	-	TGCGCCAGCAGCTTGGCCAATCGGCTAGCCAGCTACAATGAGCAGTTCTTC	CASSLANRLASYNEQFF
TRBV25-1	-	TRBJ2-4	-	TGTGCCAGCAGTCAGGGACCCTTTAAGTGCCGGGGGTACTTC	CASSQGPFKCRGYF
TRBV25-1	TRBD2	TRBJ2-1	-	TGTGCCAGCAGTGAAGGGGGACTAGCGGGAGGTTCCTACAATGAGCAGTTCTTC	CASSEGGLAGGSYNEQFF
TRBV29-1	-	TRBJ2-2	-	TGCAGCGTTGGGGGCGGGACAAAGAACGGGGAGCTGTTTTTT	CSVGGGTKNGELFF
TRBV25-1	-	TRBJ2-5	few	TGTGCCAGCAGTCTTGAGGAGACCCAGTACTTC	CASSLEETQYF
TRBV7-2	TRBD2	TRBJ2-3	-	TGTGCCAGCAGCATGGGACTAGCGGGATTGGGCACAGATACGCAGTATTTT	CASSMGLAGLGTDTQYF
TRBV7-8	-	TRBJ1-5	-	TGTGCCAGCAGCTTAGCCGAAATCAATCAGCCCCAGCATTTT	CASSLAEINQPQHF
TRBV4-3	TRBD1	TRBJ1-1	-	TGCGCCAGCAGCCACCCGGGGGGGGACAGGGGGAGAAACACTGAAGCTTTCTTT	CASSHPGGDRGRNTEAFF
TRBV7-2	TRBD2	TRBJ2-1	many	TGTGCCAGCACCGCCAGCGGAGCGGGAACCTACAATGAGCAGTTCTTC	CASTASGAGTYNEQFF
TRBV6-6	-	TRBJ1-5	-	TGTGCCAGCAACTCCGACAGCAATCAGCCCCAGCATTTT	CASNSDSNQPQHF
TRBV30	-	TRBJ2-7	-	TGTGCCTGGAGTGTACATCGACAGAGCGAGCAGTACTTC	CAWSVHRQSEQYF
TRBV2	-	TRBJ2-7	few	TGTGCCAGCATTTTTTCAGGGACCTACGAGCAGTACTTC	CASIFSGTYEQYF
TRBV30	-	TRBJ1-1	-	TGTGCCTGTACTCAGCGGACTGAAGCTTTCTTT	CACTQRTEAFF
TRBV4-1	-	TRBJ2-1	-	TGCGCCAGCAGCTTACACCGGACCCCGGGGTGGAATGAGCAGTTCTTC	CASSLHRTPGWNEQFF
TRBV5-1	-	TRBJ2-1	-	TGCGCCAGCAGCCCGGGTCCCCCGACGAATGAGCAGTTCTTC	CASSPGPPTNEQFF
TRBV2	TRBD1	TRBJ1-2	once	TGTGCCAGCAGCTCGTCCCGGTGGACAGGGGATGGCTACACCTTC	CASSSSRWTGDGYTF